These 18 T cell receptor beta chains were sequenced from one sample in a study of shared clonotypes between healthy human individuals. Here immunoSEQ multiplex PCR was the method, and the copy in TCRdb shows in-frame clones only, minus some. The sample consists of approximately 1,000,000 clones, 70% to 85% of them appearing once. Sequences were obtained from memory CD4+ T cells from PBMCs. Indicated subset: CD45RA-negative fraction. These receptors were collected from a man aged 18-30 years in good health. Some clones in this sample may be carry-over from other donors' samples.

The rearrangement uses TRBV11-1 and TRBJ2-2; D possibly corresponds to TRBD1 (8 bases). This CDR3 is 15 amino acids long. Germline V gives CDR1 SGHAT, CDR2 FQDESV (reference sequence). V was cut by 5 bases and J by 6 bases, with 16 bases left in between. In DNA, the CDR3 is TGTGCCAGCAGCCTGAGACAGGGGAGGGCCGGGGAGCTGTTTTTT. Translated, it gives CASSLRQGRAGELFF.

The CDR3 region has the DNA TGTGCCACCTCTATGACTAGGCTCGGGGAGCAGTTCTTC. It translates to CATSMTRLGEQFF. The V and J genes are TRBV15 and TRBJ2-1; the D gene is possibly TRBD2 (6 bases). The V end was cut by 8 bases, the J end by 10 bases, with 18 bases between. Germline CDR1 and CDR2: LNHNV and YYDKDF (reference sequence). The CDR3 covers 13 residues.

This clone was found once. V and J are TRBV6-7 and TRBJ2-5, with a tentative D call TRBD2 (5 bases). TRBV6-7 is an ORF; its function is uncertain. The CDR3 sequence is 15 residues long. V lost 8 bases to trimming and J lost 2 bases, with 18 bases between them. CDR3 bases: TGTGCCAGCCCCGACCGGGGTAACGGGCAAGAGACCCAGTACTTC. Its protein product is CASPDRGNGQETQYF.

This clone has only a few counts. The CDR3 sequence is CASTREREEKLFF. In DNA, the CDR3 is TGTGCCAGCACCCGCGAACGGGAGGAAAAACTGTTTTTT. This chain uses TRBV2 with TRBJ1-4; D is uncertain. CDR3 length: 13 residues. The germline CDR1 and CDR2 sequences are SNHLY and FYNNEI. V was cut by 7 bases and J by 8 bases, with 14 bases left in between.

In this sample, this clone turned up once. The chain combines TRBV6-5 with TRBJ2-6; D is ambiguous. Germline assignment: CDR1 MNHEY and CDR2 SVGAGI. Trimming took 6 bases from V and 5 from J, leaving 14 bases between them. There are 15 residues in the CDR3. Here the CDR3 reads CASSPTRGWANVLTF. The CDR3 DNA is TGTGCCAGCAGCCCGACAAGAGGATGGGCCAACGTCCTGACTTTC.

The rearrangement links TRBV27 to TRBJ2-5; no clear D gene. There are 13 residues in the CDR3. Germline CDR1 and CDR2: MNHEY and SMNVEV (reference sequence). V dropped 5 bases and J dropped 1 base, with 8 bases sitting between them. The CDR3 here is CASSRRIQETQYF. The CDR3 DNA sequence: TGTGCCAGCAGTAGGAGAATCCAAGAGACCCAGTACTTC.

J is TRBJ2-3 and V is TRBV7-9; possibly TRBD2 for D (6 bases). In germline, CDR1 is SEHNR, CDR2 FQNEAQ (reference sequence). V was trimmed by 1 base and J by 2 bases, leaving 16 bases between them. This CDR3 is 17 amino acids long. The CDR3 here is CASSLGPAGLNTDTQYF. In nucleotides, the CDR3 is TGTGCCAGCAGCTTAGGGCCAGCGGGTCTGAACACAGATACGCAGTATTTT. Full variable domain (missing parts from reference TRBV7-9 and TRBJ2-3): DTGVSQNPRHKITKRGQNVTFRCDPISEHNRLYWYRQTLGQGPEFLTYFQNEAQLEKSRLLSDRFSAERPKGSFSTLEIQRTEQGDSAMYLCASSLGPAGLNTDTQYFGPGTRLTVL.

The gene calls are TRBV19 and TRBJ2-1, with TRBD1 as a possible D gene (6 bases). CDR1 is LNHDA and CDR2 is SQIVND in the germline V gene (reference sequence). The CDR3 consists of 17 residues. V lost 3 bases to trimming and J lost 2 bases, with 17 bases between them. Here the CDR3 reads CASSILSGTTAYNEQFF. DNA for the CDR3: TGTGCCAGTAGTATTCTATCTGGGACAACTGCCTACAATGAGCAGTTCTTC.

The chain carries TRBV18 and TRBJ2-5, with 7 bases identical to TRBD1. CDR1 and CDR2 (germline): KGHSH, LQKENI. V lost 6 bases, J lost 9 bases, and 16 bases stayed unmatched. The CDR3 runs 15 residues. The CDR3 bases are TGTGCCAGCTCTATAAACCGGGACAGTAGAGTTTCCCAGTACTTC. Translation gives CASSINRDSRVSQYF.

The V gene is TRBV27, the J gene TRBJ2-5; 7 bases line up with TRBD1. Germline CDR1 MNHEY, CDR2 SMNVEV (reference sequence). This CDR3 contains 15 residues. With V trimmed by 8 bases and J by 4 bases, 13 bases remained unmatched. DNA for the CDR3: TGTGCCAGCTCACCTCGCTTCGAGGGGGCAGAGACCCAGTACTTC. Protein: CASSPRFEGAETQYF.

As concerns this clone: This likely traces to a read error, being one base from a far larger clone. The CDR3 nucleotides are TGTGCCAGCAGTGGGTCGGGACAGGGACAAGAGACCCAGTACTTC. It translates to CASSGSGQGQETQYF. The V gene is TRBV28, the J gene TRBJ2-5, with TRBD1 matching 9 bases. This CDR3 contains 15 residues. CDR1 MDHEN and CDR2 SYDVKM come from the germline V gene. With V trimmed by 5 bases and J by 2 bases, 6 bases remained unmatched.

This chain joins TRBV6-1 and TRBJ2-6; possibly TRBD1 or TRBD2 for D (5 bases each). Germline assignment: CDR1 MNHNS and CDR2 SASEGT. The CDR3 consists of 14 residues. Deletions cut 4 bases from V and 2 bases from J, with 6 bases between. Here the CDR3 reads CASSAGPGANVLTF. Here the CDR3 DNA reads TGTGCCAGCAGTGCGGGGCCTGGGGCCAACGTCCTGACTTTC.

V usage is TRBV30 and J usage is TRBJ1-1; possibly TRBD1 for D (6 bases). V lost 1 base and J 1 base, leaving 16 bases between the germline ends. CDR3 length equals 16 residues. The germline gives CDR1 GTSNPN, CDR2 SVGIG (reference sequence). The DNA for the CDR3 is TGTGCCTGGAGTGAAAACTATAGGGGGGGGAACACTGAAGCTTTCTTT. It encodes CAWSENYRGGNTEAFF.

In its sample, this clone was seen once. The V gene is TRBV2, the J gene TRBJ2-5; 8 bases line up with TRBD1. Germline trimming cut 7 bases from V and 5 bases from J; bases unmatched to any gene: 12. CDR3 length: 15 amino acids. Germline lookup yields CDR1 SNHLY and CDR2 FYNNEI. CDR3 sequence reads: CASNLNRGSWETQYF. The CDR3 DNA reads as TGTGCCAGCAACCTTAACAGGGGGAGTTGGGAGACCCAGTACTTC.

With regard to this clone: The sample carries other DNA sequences with the same CDR3. The J gene is TRBJ2-5, the V gene TRBV20-1; no reliable D call. Germline values: CDR1 DFQATT, CDR2 SNEGSKA (reference sequence). The CDR3 contains 11 residues. The V gene lost 5 bases and the J gene lost 2 bases, with 6 bases spanning the gap. The CDR3 loop is CSALVQETQYF. CDR3 nucleotide sequence: TGCAGTGCTTTGGTACAAGAGACCCAGTACTTC.

This chain joins TRBV14 and TRBJ1-4, with D tentatively TRBD1 (6 bases). CDR3 length equals 18 residues. Germline V gene lookup returns CDR1 SGHDN and CDR2 FVKESK. V was pared by 4 bases and J by 10 bases, with 28 bases between. The CDR3 loop reads CASSLGKGGPERIGKLFF. CDR3 in DNA: TGTGCCAGCAGCCTCGGGAAGGGGGGCCCAGAAAGGATCGGAAAACTGTTTTTT.

V is TRBV7-3 and J is TRBJ2-3; TRBD2 is a possible D gene (6 bases). CDR1 is SGHTA and CDR2 is FQGTGA in the germline V gene. V dropped 2 bases and J dropped 3 bases, with 12 bases sitting between them. This CDR3 region has 15 residues. CDR3 DNA: TGTGCCAGCAGCTTACGCCGAGGGAGGACAGATACGCAGTATTTT. This gives the protein CASSLRRGRTDTQYF.

The chain joins TRBV15 to TRBJ1-3, with 8 bases lining up with TRBD1. This CDR3 is 16 amino acids long. With V trimmed by 2 bases and J by 0 bases, 3 bases remained unmatched. Germline-derived CDR1 and CDR2 are LNHNV and YYDKDF (reference sequence). The CDR3 loop reads CATSRRTGSSGNTIYF. CDR3 nucleotide sequence: TGTGCCACCAGCAGAAGGACAGGGAGCTCTGGAAACACCATATATTTT.